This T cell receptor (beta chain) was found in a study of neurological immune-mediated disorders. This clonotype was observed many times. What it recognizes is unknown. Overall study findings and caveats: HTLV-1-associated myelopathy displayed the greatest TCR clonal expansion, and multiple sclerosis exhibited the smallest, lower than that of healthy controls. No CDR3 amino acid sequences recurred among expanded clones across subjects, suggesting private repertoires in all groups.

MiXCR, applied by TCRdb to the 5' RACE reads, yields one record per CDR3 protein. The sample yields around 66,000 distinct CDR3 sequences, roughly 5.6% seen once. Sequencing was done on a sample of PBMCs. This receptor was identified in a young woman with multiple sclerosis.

The CDR3 reads CASSLGIRIYEQYF. CDR3 coding DNA: TGTGCCAGCAGCTTAGGGATACGGATTTACGAGCAGTACTTC. This chain joins TRBV11-2 and TRBJ2-7; D remains unclear. Germline-derived CDR1 and CDR2 are SGHAT and FQNNGV. The CDR3 contains 14 residues. V gave up 1 base and J gave up 4 bases, with 11 bases separating them.